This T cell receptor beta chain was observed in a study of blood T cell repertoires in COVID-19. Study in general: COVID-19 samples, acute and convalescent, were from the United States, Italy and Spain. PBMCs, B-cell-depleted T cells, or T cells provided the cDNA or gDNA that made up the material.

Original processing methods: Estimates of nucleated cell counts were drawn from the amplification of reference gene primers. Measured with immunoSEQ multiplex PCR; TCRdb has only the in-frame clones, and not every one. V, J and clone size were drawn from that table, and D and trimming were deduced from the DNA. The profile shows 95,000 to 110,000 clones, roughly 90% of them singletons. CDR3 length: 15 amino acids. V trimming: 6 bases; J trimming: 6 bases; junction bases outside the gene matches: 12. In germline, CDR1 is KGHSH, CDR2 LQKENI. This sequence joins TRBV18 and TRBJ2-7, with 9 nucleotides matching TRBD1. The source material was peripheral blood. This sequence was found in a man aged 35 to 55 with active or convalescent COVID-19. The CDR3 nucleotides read TGTGCCAGCTCCCGTTACCGGGACAGGGCACCCGAGCAGTACTTC. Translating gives CASSRYRDRAPEQYF.